This record looks at one T cell receptor beta chain sequence and its context. The data belong to a study of T cell responses to AZD1222 COVID-19 vaccine. Some clones are missing from TCRdb's copy, which holds only in-frame ones; the method was immunoSEQ multiplex PCR. The top ten hold 6% to 8% of the sample, which has about 110,000 clones, approximately 91% seen once. The CDR3 has 11 amino acids. The V gene lost 5 bases and the J gene lost 7 bases, with 9 bases spanning the gap. Germline V CDR1 and CDR2: LNHDA, SQIVND (reference sequence). The material sequenced was peripheral blood, taken on day 0 of AZD1222 vaccination. The sequence came from an adult in good health. This sequence joins TRBV19 and TRBJ2-7; D ambiguous. The CDR3 protein is CASSYKAEQYF. The CDR3, as DNA: TGTGCCAGTAGTTATAAGGCTGAGCAGTACTTC.